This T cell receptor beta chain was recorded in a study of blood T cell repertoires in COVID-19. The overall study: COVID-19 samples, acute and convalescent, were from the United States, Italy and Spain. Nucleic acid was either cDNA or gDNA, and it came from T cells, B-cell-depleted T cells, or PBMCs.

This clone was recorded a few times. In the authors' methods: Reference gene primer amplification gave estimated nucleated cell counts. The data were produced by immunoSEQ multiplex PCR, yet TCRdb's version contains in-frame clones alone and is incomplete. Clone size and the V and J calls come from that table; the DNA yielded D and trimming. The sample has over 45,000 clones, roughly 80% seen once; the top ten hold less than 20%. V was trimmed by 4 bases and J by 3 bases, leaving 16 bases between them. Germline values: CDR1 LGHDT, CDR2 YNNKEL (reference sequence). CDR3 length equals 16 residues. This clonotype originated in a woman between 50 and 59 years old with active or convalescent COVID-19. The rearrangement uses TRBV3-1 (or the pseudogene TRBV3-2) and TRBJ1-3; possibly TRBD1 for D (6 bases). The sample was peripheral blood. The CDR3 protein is CASSPYGQTLGNTIYF. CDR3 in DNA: TGTGCCAGCAGCCCTTACGGACAGACACTTGGAAACACCATATATTTT.